These 9 T cell receptor beta chains were sequenced from one sample in a study of regulatory T cells in long-lasting Graves disease. CDR3-region Arm-PCR and iRepertoire HTBI primers produced the TCR beta libraries. Each CDR3 protein is one row after TCRdb ran MiXCR on the multiplex PCR reads. The table lists a few hundred thousand distinct CDR3 sequences, roughly 17% of them singletons. Sample time point: newly diagnosed GD, antithyroid drugs for less than 3 months. The TCR library was made from RNA extracted from PBMCs. These sequences were also reported in another study, on T cells in Graves' hyperthyroidism and ophthalmopathy.

The source material was peripheral blood mononuclear cells (PBMCs), sampled at new diagnosis, from a patient treated with antithyroid drugs. These receptors were obtained from a man between 40 and 49 years old with Graves disease.

In this sample, this clonotype turned up a few times. This sequence joins TRBV20-1 and TRBJ2-7; D is ambiguous. V was shortened by 3 bases and J by 3 bases, with 12 bases between the two germline ends. CDR3 length: 13 amino acids. Germline V gene data show CDR1 as DFQATT and CDR2 as SNEGSKA (reference sequence). The DNA for the CDR3 is TGCAGTGCTAGGAAACCTGGGGTCTACGAGCAGTACTTC. Translation: CSARKPGVYEQYF.

The sample holds many counts of this clonotype. The J gene is TRBJ2-7, the V gene TRBV28; D is undetermined. The CDR3 loop spans 14 amino acids. The V end was cut by 2 bases, the J end by 5 bases, with 13 bases between. Germline-derived CDR1 and CDR2 are MDHEN and SYDVKM. The CDR3 is CASSLPAVGHEQYF. The CDR3 nucleotides read TGTGCCAGCAGTTTACCCGCAGTTGGCCACGAGCAGTACTTC. The full variable domain, its missing parts supplied by reference TRBV28 and TRBJ2-7, is DVKVTQSSRYLVKRTGEKVFLECVQDMDHENMFWYRQDPGLGLRLIYFSYDVKMKEKGDIPEGYSVSREKKERFSLILESASTNQTSMYLCASSLPAVGHEQYFGPGTRLTVT.

This clonotype was found many times. J is TRBJ2-1 and V is TRBV20-1, with TRBD1 matching over 11 bases. V gave up 0 bases and J gave up 3 bases; unmatched junction bases: 4. Germline loops: CDR1 DFQATT, CDR2 SNEGSKA (reference sequence). The CDR3 consists of 16 residues. The DNA for the CDR3 is TGCAGTGCTAGAGATTCCGGGACAGGGGGCTACAATGAGCAGTTCTTC. It translates to CSARDSGTGGYNEQFF.

This sequence joins TRBV6-1 and TRBJ2-2; D is unclear. The V gene lost 7 bases and the J gene lost 4 bases, with 7 bases spanning the gap. The CDR3 consists of 12 residues. Germline CDR1 reads MNHNS; CDR2 reads SASEGT. CDR3 residues: CASTSRTGELFF. The CDR3, as DNA: TGTGCCAGCACCTCTCGCACCGGGGAGCTGTTTTTT.

This clonotype was picked up a small number of times. The gene calls are TRBV20-1 and TRBJ2-7, with 15 positions matching TRBD2. The CDR3 runs 18 residues. CDR1 DFQATT and CDR2 SNEGSKA come from the germline V gene (reference sequence). V was clipped by 5 bases and J by 7 bases; unmatched bases: 18. The chain's CDR3 is CSACDRGTSGGPRGEQYF. DNA of the CDR3: TGCAGTGCTTGCGACCGAGGGACTAGCGGGGGGCCACGGGGGGAGCAGTACTTC.

This chain connects TRBV5-4 to TRBJ2-7, with 8 bases identical to TRBD1. V was pared by 1 base and J by 3 bases, with 6 bases of the junction left unmatched. CDR1 and CDR2 (germline): SGHNT, YYREEE (reference sequence). There are 15 residues in the CDR3. The CDR3 loop is CASSLYQGALYEQYF. The CDR3 nucleotides are TGTGCCAGCAGCTTGTATCAGGGGGCCCTCTACGAGCAGTACTTC.

This clonotype was counted many times. The chain carries TRBV20-1 and TRBJ2-3, with 8 nucleotides matching TRBD2. The V segment lost 4 bases and the J segment 4 bases; nucleotides outside the gene matches: 13. The CDR3 is 16 amino acids. Per the germline V gene, CDR1 is DFQATT and CDR2 is SNEGSKA (reference sequence). In DNA, the CDR3 is TGCAGTGCTAATCCAGCGGGGGCTGAAGGCGCAGATACGCAGTATTTT. Amino acid sequence: CSANPAGAEGADTQYF.

The V call is TRBV7-2, the J call TRBJ1-3, with 7 bases aligning to TRBD1. Germline V CDR1 and CDR2: SGHTA, FQGNSA. V lost 7 bases and J lost 7; bases outside the gene matches: 7. The CDR3 has 13 amino acids. The CDR3 region has the DNA TGTGCCAGCAACTCAAACAGGGGCAACACCATATATTTT. Translated, it gives CASNSNRGNTIYF.

This clonotype was picked up many times. This sequence joins TRBV7-9 and TRBJ2-7, with TRBD1 as a possible D gene (6 bases). CDR3 length: 14 residues. V was pared by 1 base and J by 5 bases, with 12 bases between. Germline V gives CDR1 SEHNR, CDR2 FQNEAQ (reference sequence). This chain's CDR3 is CASSLVGRGDEQYF. The CDR3 DNA is TGTGCCAGCAGCTTAGTCGGCAGGGGCGACGAGCAGTACTTC.